The 3 T cell receptor beta chains in this list originate from one sample, sequenced in a study of Graves' ophthalmopathy and Graves' hyperthyroidism. Beta-chain TCR CDR3 regions were amplified from RNA transcripts. RT-PCR was first run with HTBI primers, then multiplex PCR in a second round. TCRdb passed the multiplex PCR reads through MiXCR, listing each CDR3 protein once. The table includes a few hundred thousand distinct CDR3 sequences, roughly 15% detected once. The source material was peripheral blood. Every receptor here comes from an adult woman with stable Graves' hyperthyroidism.

This clonotype was counted ten times or more. The chain uses TRBV20-1 and TRBJ2-7; tentative D call: TRBD1 (6 bases). Between the trimmed V and J ends, which lost 3 bases and 3 bases, there was a span of 12 bases. CDR3 size: 13 residues. Germline loops: CDR1 DFQATT, CDR2 SNEGSKA (reference sequence). CDR3 DNA sequence: TGCAGTGCTAGGAGGGACATAAGCTACGAGCAGTACTTC. Its protein product is CSARRDISYEQYF.

This clonotype was counted many times. The genes are TRBV20-1 and TRBJ2-7, with D perhaps assigned TRBD1 or TRBD2 (5 bases each). Germline CDR1 DFQATT, CDR2 SNEGSKA (reference sequence). The CDR3 consists of 15 residues. Trimming removed 1 base from V and 0 bases from J, with 13 bases in between. The CDR3 DNA is TGCAGTGCTAGAGGGGGGTTTAGGGGCTCCTACGAGCAGTACTTC. Protein sequence: CSARGGFRGSYEQYF.

In this sample, this clonotype turned up many times. The J gene is TRBJ1-1, the V gene TRBV28, with no clear D. The V and J ends lost 6 bases and 1 base respectively, with 18 bases between them. This CDR3 comprises 16 residues. Germline V gene lookup returns CDR1 MDHEN and CDR2 SYDVKM. CDR3: CASSLNTGAGNTEAFF. In DNA, the CDR3 is TGTGCCAGCAGCCTAAACACGGGTGCAGGGAACACTGAAGCTTTCTTT.